This T cell receptor beta chain was found in a study of cytomegalovirus exposure and HLA in healthy donors. A multiplex PCR was run with 60 Vbeta primers and 13 Jbeta primers. TCRdb's copy holds only in-frame clones and misses some; the assay was immunoSEQ multiplex PCR. The sample consists of about 120,000 clones, 70% to 80% of them appearing once. Source material: PBMCs. The origin of this receptor is a woman aged 25 to 39 in good health and CMV-seropositive.

CDR3 sequence: CASSLAQGDTSGNTIYF. DNA of the CDR3: TGTGCCAGCAGCTTGGCACAGGGGGACACCTCTGGAAACACCATATATTTT. J is TRBJ1-3 and V is TRBV5-4; TRBD1 aligns across 8 bases. Trimming removed 0 bases from V and 0 bases from J; junction bases left unmatched: 5. The CDR3 covers 17 residues. Germline CDR1 reads SGHNT; CDR2 reads YYREEE (reference sequence).